The clone carrying this T cell receptor beta chain was counted only a few times. Its specificity is not known. This sample is part of a study of cytomegalovirus exposure and HLA in healthy donors. Findings of the study overall: The study reported that TCR beta sequences accurately predicted HLA-A and HLA-B alleles in most subjects. Some 16,000 TCR beta sequences were associated with HLA alleles at 0.05 false discovery rate in a later analysis.

The PCR had 60 Vbeta and 13 Jbeta primers. Per the authors' pipeline: Among the unique TCR beta chains that a later analysis counted, about 79 million in all, roughly 11 million were shared. The method was immunoSEQ multiplex PCR; TCRdb's version includes in-frame clones alone and lacks a portion of them. D and trimming come from the DNA, and the V and J calls and clone size come from that table. The sample has about 92,000 clones; around 74% are singletons. The TCR was taken from a man in his fifties in good health and CMV-seropositive. Source material: PBMCs.

CDR3 coding DNA: TGTGCCAGCAGTTCAGGGGTGCAGGGCGGAGGTCAGCCCCAGCATTTT. This codes for CASSSGVQGGGQPQHF. The chain couples TRBV27 to TRBJ1-5, with TRBD1 as a possible D gene (6 bases). The V end was cut by 4 bases, the J end by 6 bases, with 19 bases between. The CDR3 is 16 amino acids. Germline assignment: CDR1 MNHEY and CDR2 SMNVEV (reference sequence).